Listed below are T cell receptor beta chains from one sample, sequenced in a study of T-cell memory formation after mild COVID-19. MiXCR was run by TCRdb on the 5' RACE reads, yielding one entry per CDR3 protein. The data show 250,000 or so distinct CDR3 sequences, with over 9% seen just once and 22% held by the top ten. Source material: PBMCs or a T cell subset sorted from them (not recorded which). These receptors were taken from a man younger than 35 who had mild COVID-19 (a few samples of this study predate the infection). Cell type and time point are not known. Both conserved end residues are trimmed from each CDR3.

V: TRBV7-7
J: TRBJ2-6
CDR3: ASSPGLSSGANVLT

V: TRBV9
J: TRBJ2-4
CDR3: ASSPTPGGSNIQY

V: TRBV7-8
J: TRBJ2-1
CDR3: ASSRFAGDSYTEQF

V: TRBV18
J: TRBJ2-2
CDR3: ASSSPGNTGELF

V: TRBV5-5
J: TRBJ1-1
CDR3: ASSLDVLGPEAF

V: TRBV4-3
J: TRBJ1-2
CDR3: ASSQDGLYGYT

V: TRBV6-4
J: TRBJ1-6
CDR3: ASSRVYNSPLH

V: TRBV27
J: TRBJ1-5
CDR3: ASSLTAGGTGNQPQH

V: TRBV5-1
J: TRBJ2-2
CDR3: ASTQGRNTGELF

V: TRBV7-2
J: TRBJ1-2
CDR3: ASSSAEYYGYT

V: TRBV7-3
J: TRBJ2-3
CDR3: ASSSRRGDTQY

V: TRBV7-2
J: TRBJ2-3
CDR3: ASSLIGGGGVDTQY

V: TRBV15
J: TRBJ2-3
CDR3: ATSTGDKDTQY

V: TRBV7-2
J: TRBJ2-7
CDR3: ASSRDSVVLYEQY

V: TRBV12-3/TRBV12-4
J: TRBJ1-1
CDR3: ASRRTGVGMAF

V: TRBV4-3
J: TRBJ2-5
CDR3: ASSPGQGDLETQY

V: TRBV4-3
J: TRBJ2-1
CDR3: ASSHRGQLAEQF

V: TRBV18
J: TRBJ2-3
CDR3: ASSPNAATDTQY

V: TRBV18
J: TRBJ1-1
CDR3: ASSPLQGGDTEAF

V: TRBV12-3/TRBV12-4
J: TRBJ2-1
CDR3: ASSPGTADEQF

V: TRBV12-3/TRBV12-4
J: TRBJ1-6
CDR3: ASSPLEGTNSPLH

V: TRBV6-6
J: TRBJ1-1
CDR3: ASMARGDTEAF

V: TRBV27
J: TRBJ2-2
CDR3: ASRQGARTGELF

V: TRBV15
J: TRBJ1-4
CDR3: ATSREGQKLF

V: TRBV29-1
J: TRBJ1-2
CDR3: SVSQSGYT

V: TRBV28
J: TRBJ2-1
CDR3: ASGSGGVWEQF

V: TRBV14
J: TRBJ1-2
CDR3: ASSQDHRFYGYT

V: TRBV12-3/TRBV12-4
J: TRBJ1-1
CDR3: ASTLTGGGYTEAF

V: TRBV7-2
J: TRBJ2-1
CDR3: ASSFRAGGGNEQF

V: TRBV5-1
J: TRBJ1-4
CDR3: ASSSTSGTNEKLF

V: TRBV4-1
J: TRBJ2-1
CDR3: ASSPRPGRSNEQF

V: TRBV2
J: TRBJ1-6
CDR3: ASSADRGPISPLH

V: TRBV7-9
J: TRBJ2-7
CDR3: ASSAGQVRGEQY

V: TRBV12-3/TRBV12-4
J: TRBJ1-2
CDR3: ASSLWQVYGYT

V: TRBV15
J: TRBJ2-3
CDR3: ATSSHGADTQY

V: TRBV5-1
J: TRBJ2-1
CDR3: ASSLGPGQGYNEQF

V: TRBV6-5
J: TRBJ1-5
CDR3: ATGVGSNQPQH

V: TRBV30
J: TRBJ2-1
CDR3: AWSERFSGSYNEQF

V: TRBV6-6
J: TRBJ1-3
CDR3: ASKGTSGNTIY

V: TRBV11-1
J: TRBJ2-4
CDR3: ASSLGPDIQY

V: TRBV4-1
J: TRBJ2-3
CDR3: ASSAGVTDTQY

V: TRBV6-5
J: TRBJ2-3
CDR3: ASNIASGGLDTQY

V: TRBV10-3
J: TRBJ2-1
CDR3: ATLGTVSYRSYNEQF

V: TRBV7-9
J: TRBJ2-3
CDR3: ASGGGAEDTQY

V: TRBV4-3
J: TRBJ2-7
CDR3: ASSQVGGPSEQY

V: TRBV20-1
J: TRBJ1-1
CDR3: SARDRVVNTEAF

V: TRBV7-2
J: TRBJ2-3
CDR3: ASSVDRVADTQY

V: TRBV20-1
J: TRBJ1-1
CDR3: SALLGNTEAF